This T cell receptor (beta chain) derives from a study of graft-versus-host responses after intestinal transplantation. Some clones are missing from TCRdb's copy, which holds only in-frame ones; the method was immunoSEQ multiplex PCR. The data show some 16,000 clones, around 90% seen once. Notes on the study in general: Recipient bone marrow held GvH clones, some seen earlier in ileum or blood. Early post-transplant falls in HvG clones accompanied the peak levels of circulating GvH clones.

Germline loops: CDR1 MNHEY, CDR2 SVGAGI. V lost 7 bases and J lost 4, with 20 bases in between. The CDR3 covers 15 residues. In regard to this clone: As yet, its antigen is unknown.

V and J are TRBV6-5 and TRBJ2-7; possible D gene TRBD1, 6 bases. The sequenced sample was PBMCs, obtained approximately 110 days after intestinal transplant. This TCR was sampled from a human patient who received an intestinal transplant, so some T cells may come from the graft donor. In DNA, the CDR3 is TGTGCCAGCACTCCCCAAGTAAGGGGGTGGTACGAGCAGTACTTC. It translates to CASTPQVRGWYEQYF.